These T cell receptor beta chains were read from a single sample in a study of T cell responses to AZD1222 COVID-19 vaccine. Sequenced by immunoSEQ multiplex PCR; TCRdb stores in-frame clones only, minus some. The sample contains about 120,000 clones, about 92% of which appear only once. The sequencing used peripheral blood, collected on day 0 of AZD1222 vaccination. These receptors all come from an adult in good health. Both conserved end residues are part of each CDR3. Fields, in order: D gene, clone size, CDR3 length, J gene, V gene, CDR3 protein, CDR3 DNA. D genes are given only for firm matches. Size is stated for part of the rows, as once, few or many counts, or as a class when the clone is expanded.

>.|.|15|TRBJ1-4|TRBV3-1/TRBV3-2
CASSQGGYTNEKLFF
TGTGCCAGCAGCCAGGGGGGCTATACTAATGAAAAACTGTTTTTT
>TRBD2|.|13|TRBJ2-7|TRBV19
CASSVGTSYEQYF
TGTGCCAGTAGCGTGGGGACTAGCTACGAGCAGTACTTC
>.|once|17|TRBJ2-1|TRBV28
CASRSLGVAAIYNEQFF
TGTGCCAGCAGATCCCTGGGGGTAGCCGCCATCTACAATGAGCAGTTCTTC
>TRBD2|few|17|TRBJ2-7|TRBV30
CAWSPPPRLAATYEQYF
TGTGCCTGGAGTCCCCCCCCACGGCTAGCGGCCACCTACGAGCAGTACTTC
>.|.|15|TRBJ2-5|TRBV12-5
CASVPQGLLGETQYF
TGTGCTAGTGTTCCGCAGGGGTTGTTAGGAGAGACCCAGTACTTC
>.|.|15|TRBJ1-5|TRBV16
CASSQAGPRNQPQHF
TGTGCCAGCAGCCAGGCAGGACCGAGAAATCAGCCCCAGCATTTT
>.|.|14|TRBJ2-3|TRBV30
CAWSGSGAVDTQYF
TGTGCCTGGAGTGGGTCAGGGGCGGTAGATACGCAGTATTTT
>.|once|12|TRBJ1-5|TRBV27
CATGGVGQPQHF
TGTGCCACCGGCGGGGTGGGTCAGCCCCAGCATTTT
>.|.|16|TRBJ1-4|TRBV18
CASSPPSRGSDEKLFF
TGTGCCAGCTCACCACCTTCGAGGGGATCGGATGAAAAACTGTTTTTT
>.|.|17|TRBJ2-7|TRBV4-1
CASSQVGGGGTLNEQYF
TGCGCCAGCAGCCAAGTTGGGGGAGGGGGGACTCTGAACGAGCAGTACTTC
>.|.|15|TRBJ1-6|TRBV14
CASSSGNIIGSPLHF
TGTGCCAGCAGCTCGGGAAATATAATAGGATCACCCCTCCACTTT
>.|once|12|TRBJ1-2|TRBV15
CATSEASYGYTF
TGTGCCACCAGCGAGGCGTCCTATGGCTACACCTTC
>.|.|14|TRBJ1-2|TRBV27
CASSLVRGRGGYTF
TGTGCCAGCAGTTTGGTTAGGGGGAGGGGTGGCTACACCTTC
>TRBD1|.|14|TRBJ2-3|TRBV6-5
CASSSPRQGNTQYF
TGTGCCAGCAGTTCCCCCCGACAGGGAAATACGCAGTATTTT
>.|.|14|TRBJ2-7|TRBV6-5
CASSYGTPDYEQYF
TGTGCCAGCAGTTACGGGACTCCCGACTACGAGCAGTACTTC
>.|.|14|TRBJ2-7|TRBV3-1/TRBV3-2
CASSQTFGAFEQYF
TGTGCCAGCAGCCAGACCTTTGGAGCGTTCGAGCAGTACTTC
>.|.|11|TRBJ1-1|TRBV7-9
CASSPQVEAFF
TGTGCCAGCAGTCCACAGGTTGAAGCTTTCTTT
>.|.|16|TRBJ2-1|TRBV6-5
CASSYVLSGPYNEQFF
TGTGCCAGCAGTTACGTTCTATCGGGACCTTACAATGAGCAGTTCTTC
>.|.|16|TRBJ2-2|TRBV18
CASSPPSKANTGELFF
TGTGCCAGCTCACCACCGTCTAAGGCTAACACCGGGGAGCTGTTTTTT
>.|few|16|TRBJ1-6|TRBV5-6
CASSFPSRGENSPLHF
TGTGCCAGCAGCTTTCCTAGCCGGGGGGAAAATTCACCCCTCCACTTT
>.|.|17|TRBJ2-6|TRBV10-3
CAISPDSGQSGANVLTF
TGTGCCATCAGTCCGGACAGCGGTCAGAGTGGGGCCAACGTCCTGACTTTC
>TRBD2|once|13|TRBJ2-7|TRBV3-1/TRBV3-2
CASTPGGSYEQYF
TGTGCCAGCACCCCGGGGGGTTCCTACGAGCAGTACTTC
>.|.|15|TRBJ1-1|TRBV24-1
CATSGGGAQDTEAFF
TGTGCCACCAGTGGAGGCGGGGCACAGGACACTGAAGCTTTCTTT
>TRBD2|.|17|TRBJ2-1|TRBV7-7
CASSLGLAATDDNEQFF
TGTGCCAGCAGCTTAGGACTAGCGGCTACGGACGACAATGAGCAGTTCTTC
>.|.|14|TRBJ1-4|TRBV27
CASTPGGSNEKLFF
TGTGCCAGCACCCCGGGGGGTTCAAATGAAAAACTGTTTTTT
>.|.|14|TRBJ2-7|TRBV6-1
CASSESGWDYEQYF
TGTGCCAGCAGTGAATCAGGGTGGGACTACGAGCAGTACTTC
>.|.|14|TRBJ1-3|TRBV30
CASGRGGSGNTIYF
TGTGCGTCCGGGAGGGGGGGATCTGGAAACACCATATATTTT
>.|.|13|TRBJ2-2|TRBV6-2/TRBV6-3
CASSYGQPGELFF
TGTGCCAGCAGTTACGGGCAGCCCGGGGAGCTGTTTTTT
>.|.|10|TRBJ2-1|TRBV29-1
CSVDYNEQFF
TGCAGCGTTGACTACAATGAGCAGTTCTTC
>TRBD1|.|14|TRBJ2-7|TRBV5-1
CASSPGTGIYEQYF
TGCGCCAGCAGCCCCGGGACAGGGATCTACGAGCAGTACTTC
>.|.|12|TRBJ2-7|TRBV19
CASSIGGYEQYF
TGTGCCAGTAGTATTGGGGGCTACGAGCAGTACTTC
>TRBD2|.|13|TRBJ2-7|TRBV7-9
CASSSSGGYEQYF
TGTGCCAGCAGCTCATCGGGGGGGTACGAGCAGTACTTC
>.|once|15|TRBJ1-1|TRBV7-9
CASSLIRGADTRSFF
TGTGCCAGCAGCTTAATACGGGGGGCTGACACTAGGTCTTTCTTT
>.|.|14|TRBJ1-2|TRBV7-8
CASSLQGINYGYTF
TGTGCCAGCAGCTTACAGGGGATTAACTATGGCTACACCTTC
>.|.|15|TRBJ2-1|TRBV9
CASSIGGKHGNEQFF
TGTGCCAGCAGCATAGGGGGAAAACATGGCAATGAGCAGTTCTTC
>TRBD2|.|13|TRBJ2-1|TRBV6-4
CASSYGTSNEQFF
TGTGCCAGCAGCTACGGGACTAGCAATGAGCAGTTCTTC
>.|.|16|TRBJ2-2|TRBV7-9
CASSFRSGLNTGELFF
TGTGCCAGCAGCTTCAGGTCAGGGCTAAACACCGGGGAGCTGTTTTTT
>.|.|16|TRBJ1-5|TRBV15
CATSREGESGNQPQHF
TGTGCCACCAGCAGAGAGGGGGAGTCCGGCAATCAGCCCCAGCATTTT
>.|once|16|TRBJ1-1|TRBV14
CASSQDWEGWDTEAFF
TGTGCCAGCAGCCAAGATTGGGAGGGGTGGGACACTGAAGCTTTCTTT
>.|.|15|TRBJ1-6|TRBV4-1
CASSQGSEGDSPLHF
TGCGCCAGCAGCCAAGGCTCTGAGGGGGACTCACCCCTCCACTTT
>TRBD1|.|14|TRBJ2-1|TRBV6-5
CAIRWTGSYNEQFF
TGTGCCATCAGGTGGACAGGGTCCTACAATGAGCAGTTCTTC
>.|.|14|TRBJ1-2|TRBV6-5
CASSYSDQLYGYTF
TGTGCCAGCAGTTACTCTGACCAACTCTATGGCTACACCTTC
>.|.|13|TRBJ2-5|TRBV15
CATSRQGWETQYF
TGTGCCACCAGCAGACAGGGGTGGGAGACCCAGTACTTC
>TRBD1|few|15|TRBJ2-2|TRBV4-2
CASSPYRGWTGELFF
TGTGCCAGCAGCCCATACAGGGGATGGACCGGGGAGCTGTTTTTT
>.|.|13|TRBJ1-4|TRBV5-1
CASQSRLTEKLFF
TGCGCCAGCCAAAGTCGATTAACGGAAAAACTGTTTTTT
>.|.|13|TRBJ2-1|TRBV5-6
CASSSLGYNEQFF
TGTGCCAGCAGCTCTTTGGGCTACAATGAGCAGTTCTTC
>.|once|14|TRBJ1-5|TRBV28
CASSLGGGNQPQHF
TGTGCCAGCAGTTTGGGGGGGGGAAATCAGCCCCAGCATTTT
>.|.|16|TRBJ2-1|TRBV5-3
CARSLWRDRAYNEQFF
TGTGCCAGAAGCTTGTGGCGGGATAGGGCCTACAATGAGCAGTTCTTC
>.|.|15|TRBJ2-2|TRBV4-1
CASSQTDRNTGELFF
TGCGCCAGCAGCCAAACGGACAGGAACACCGGGGAGCTGTTTTTT
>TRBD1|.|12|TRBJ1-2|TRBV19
CASRTGGYGYTF
TGTGCCAGTAGGACAGGGGGCTATGGCTACACCTTC
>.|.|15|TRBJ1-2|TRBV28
CASSISTDRPYGYTF
TGTGCCAGCAGTATATCGACCGACAGGCCCTATGGCTACACCTTC
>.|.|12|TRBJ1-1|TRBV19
CASSIGNREAFF
TGTGCCAGTAGTATTGGGAACAGGGAAGCTTTCTTT
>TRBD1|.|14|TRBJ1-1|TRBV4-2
CASSQGDRDTEAFF
TGTGCCAGCAGCCAAGGGGACAGGGACACTGAAGCTTTCTTT
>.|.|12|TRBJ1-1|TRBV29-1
CSVANVWGPAFF
TGCAGCGTTGCCAATGTATGGGGGCCCGCTTTCTTT
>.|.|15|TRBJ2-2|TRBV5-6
CASSLAGLNTGELFF
TGTGCCAGCAGCTTGGCTGGGTTGAACACCGGGGAGCTGTTTTTT
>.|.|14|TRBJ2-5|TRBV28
CASSFFGEQETQYF
TGTGCCAGCAGTTTTTTCGGGGAACAAGAGACCCAGTACTTC
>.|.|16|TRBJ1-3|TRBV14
CASSQDLASGGNTIYF
TGTGCCAGCAGCCAAGATCTTGCCAGCGGTGGAAACACCATATATTTT